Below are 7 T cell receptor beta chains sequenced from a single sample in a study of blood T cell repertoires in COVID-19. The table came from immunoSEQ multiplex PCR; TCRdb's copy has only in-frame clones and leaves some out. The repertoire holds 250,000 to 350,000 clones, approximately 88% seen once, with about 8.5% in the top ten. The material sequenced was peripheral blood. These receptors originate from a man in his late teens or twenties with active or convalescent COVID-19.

CDR3: CASSESGAGYTF. The CDR3 DNA follows: TGTGCCAGCAGTGAGTCAGGGGCTGGCTACACCTTC. The rearrangement links TRBV6-1 to TRBJ1-2; TRBD1 might be the D (6 bases). V lost 3 bases to trimming and J lost 7 bases, with 9 bases between them. The V gene's germline CDR1 is MNHNS and CDR2 SASEGT. The CDR3 is made up of 12 amino acids.

The CDR3 DNA is TGTGCCAGTAGTCCCCAGGAAGGACGTACAGGGGGAAACACTGAAGCTTTCTTT. Translation gives CASSPQEGRTGGNTEAFF. The chain has TRBV19 and TRBJ1-1; 8 bases agree with TRBD1. The CDR3 runs to 18 residues. Per the germline V gene, CDR1 is LNHDA and CDR2 is SQIVND (reference sequence). V was clipped by 5 bases and J by 2 bases; unmatched bases: 16.

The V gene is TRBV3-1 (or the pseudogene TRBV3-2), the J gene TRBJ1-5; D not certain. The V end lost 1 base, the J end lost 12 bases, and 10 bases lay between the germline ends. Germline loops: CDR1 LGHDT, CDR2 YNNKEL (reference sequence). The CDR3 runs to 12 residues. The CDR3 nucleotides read TGTGCCAGCAGCCAAGGAGGCGTCTTCCAGCATTTT. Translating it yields CASSQGGVFQHF.

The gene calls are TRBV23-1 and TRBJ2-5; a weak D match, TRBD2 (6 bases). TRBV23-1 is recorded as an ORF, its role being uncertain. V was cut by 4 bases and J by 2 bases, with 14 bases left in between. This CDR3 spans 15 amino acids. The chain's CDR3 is CASSPRRGLQETQYF. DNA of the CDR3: TGCGCCAGCAGTCCCCGGCGGGGATTACAAGAGACCCAGTACTTC.

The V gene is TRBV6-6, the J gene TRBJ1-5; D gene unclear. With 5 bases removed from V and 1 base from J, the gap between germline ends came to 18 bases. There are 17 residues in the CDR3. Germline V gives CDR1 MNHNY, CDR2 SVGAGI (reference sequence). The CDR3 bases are TGTGCCAGCAGTCTCAGGTCGGGCGGGCCGAGCAATCAGCCCCAGCATTTT. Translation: CASSLRSGGPSNQPQHF.

In DNA, the CDR3 is TGTGCCAGCAGTTTATCACTAGCCCGGGCAGAGACCCAGTACTTC. It encodes CASSLSLARAETQYF. The chain has TRBV27 and TRBJ2-5; tentative D call: TRBD2 (6 bases). Germline V gene lookup returns CDR1 MNHEY and CDR2 SMNVEV (reference sequence). This CDR3 contains 15 residues. Trimming pared 0 bases from V and 4 bases from J, leaving 12 bases between.

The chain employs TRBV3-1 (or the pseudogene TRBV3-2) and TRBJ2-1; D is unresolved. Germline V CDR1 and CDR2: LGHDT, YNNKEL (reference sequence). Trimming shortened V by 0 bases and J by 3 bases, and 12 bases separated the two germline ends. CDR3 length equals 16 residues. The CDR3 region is CASSQDQYADYNEQFF. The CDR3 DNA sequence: TGTGCCAGCAGCCAAGATCAGTATGCGGACTACAATGAGCAGTTCTTC.